This T cell receptor beta chain was sequenced in a study of blood T cell repertoires in COVID-19. Under the authors' procedure: Estimation of nucleated cell counts was performed using reference gene primer amplification. TCRdb keeps only in-frame clones here, not all; method: immunoSEQ multiplex PCR. V, J and clone size were drawn from that table, and D and trimming were deduced from the DNA. This table holds some 250,000 clones, about 80% found once. The V end was cut by 1 base, the J end by 0 bases, with 12 bases between. Germline CDR1 is LGHDT and CDR2 is YNNKEL (reference sequence). CDR3 size: 16 residues.

The clonotype comes from a young man who had recovered from COVID-19. Sequencing used peripheral blood. This chain uses TRBV3-1 (or the pseudogene TRBV3-2) with TRBJ1-1; possible D gene TRBD1, 5 bases. DNA for the CDR3: TGTGCCAGCAGCCAAGTAAACAGGAGACTGAACACTGAAGCTTTCTTT. Residues: CASSQVNRRLNTEAFF.